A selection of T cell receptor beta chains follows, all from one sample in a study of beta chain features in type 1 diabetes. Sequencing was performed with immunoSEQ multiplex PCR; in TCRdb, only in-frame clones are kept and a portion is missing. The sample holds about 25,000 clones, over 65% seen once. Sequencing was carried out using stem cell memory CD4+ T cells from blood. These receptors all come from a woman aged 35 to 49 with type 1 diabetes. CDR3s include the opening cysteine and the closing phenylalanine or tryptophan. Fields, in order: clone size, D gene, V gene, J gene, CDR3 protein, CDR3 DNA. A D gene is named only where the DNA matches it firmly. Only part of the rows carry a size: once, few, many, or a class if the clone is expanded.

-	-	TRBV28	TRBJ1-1	CASGLRGLTEAFF	TGTGCCAGCGGACTCAGGGGTTTGACTGAAGCTTTCTTT
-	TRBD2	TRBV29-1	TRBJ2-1	CSVLAGNPYNEQFF	TGCAGCGTGCTAGCGGGGAATCCCTACAATGAGCAGTTCTTC
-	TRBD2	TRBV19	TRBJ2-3	CASTNEGLPDTQYF	TGTGCCAGTACCAATGAGGGACTACCAGATACGCAGTATTTT
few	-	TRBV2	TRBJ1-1	CASKSEGDTEAFF	TGTGCCAGCAAAAGCGAAGGGGACACTGAAGCTTTCTTT
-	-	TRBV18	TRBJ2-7	CASSPSQYEQYF	TGTGCCAGCTCACCGTCCCAATACGAGCAGTACTTC
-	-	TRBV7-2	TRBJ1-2	CASSLRTDNYGYTF	TGTGCCAGCAGCCTGAGGACAGATAACTATGGCTACACCTTC
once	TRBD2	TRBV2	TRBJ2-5	CASTFSGGSSGTQYF	TGTGCCAGCACCTTCTCGGGCGGGAGTTCGGGGACCCAGTACTTC
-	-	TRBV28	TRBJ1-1	CASSKLQGEAFF	TGTGCCAGCAGCAAACTACAGGGCGAAGCTTTCTTT
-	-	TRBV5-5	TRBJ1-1	CASSRTLQGTEAFF	TGTGCCAGCAGCCGGACCCTCCAGGGGACTGAAGCTTTCTTT
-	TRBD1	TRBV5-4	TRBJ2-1	CASSQEFSGGRGQFF	TGTGCCAGCAGCCAAGAATTCTCAGGGGGCCGGGGGCAGTTCTTC
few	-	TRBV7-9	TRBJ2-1	CASSPAGVSYNEQFF	TGTGCCAGCAGCCCCGCAGGGGTCTCCTACAATGAGCAGTTCTTC
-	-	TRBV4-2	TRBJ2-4	CASSLIGQNIQYF	TGTGCCAGCAGCTTGATTGGGCAAAACATTCAGTACTTC
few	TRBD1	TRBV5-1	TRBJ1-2	CASSPTPTGVDYGYTF	TGCGCCAGCAGCCCCACTCCTACAGGGGTGGACTATGGCTACACCTTC
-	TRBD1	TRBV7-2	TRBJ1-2	CASSPTGVVRVDGYTF	TGTGCCAGCAGCCCGACAGGGGTGGTGAGGGTTGATGGCTACACCTTC
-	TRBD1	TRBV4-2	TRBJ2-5	CASSPRRGPQETQYF	TGTGCCAGCAGCCCGAGAAGGGGGCCCCAAGAGACCCAGTACTTC
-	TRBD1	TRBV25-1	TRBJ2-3	CASSEDRGTDTQYF	TGTGCCAGCAGTGAAGACAGGGGGACAGATACGCAGTATTTT
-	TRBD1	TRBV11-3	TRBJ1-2	CASSFRQGGDYGYTF	TGTGCCAGCAGCTTCAGACAGGGAGGTGACTATGGCTACACCTTC
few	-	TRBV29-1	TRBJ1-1	CSASQGNTEAFF	TGCAGCGCGAGCCAGGGAAACACTGAAGCTTTCTTT
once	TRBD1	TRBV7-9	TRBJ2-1	CASSLVRQGGYNEQFF	TGTGCCAGCAGCTTGGTTCGACAGGGGGGCTACAATGAGCAGTTCTTC
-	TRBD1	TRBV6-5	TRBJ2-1	CASSRGTGSYNEQFF	TGTGCCAGCAGTCGCGGGACAGGGTCCTACAATGAGCAGTTCTTC
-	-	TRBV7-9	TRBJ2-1	CASSTTGNYNEQFF	TGTGCCAGCAGCACGACGGGGAATTACAATGAGCAGTTCTTC
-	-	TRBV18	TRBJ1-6	CASSPLEGAENSPLHF	TGTGCCAGCTCACCACTTGAAGGGGCAGAAAATTCACCCCTCCACTTT
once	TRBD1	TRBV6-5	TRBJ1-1	CASSQGGRAFF	TGTGCCAGCAGTCAGGGGGGACGAGCTTTCTTT
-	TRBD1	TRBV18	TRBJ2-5	CASSPPTGVETQYF	TGTGCCAGCTCCCCCCCAACAGGGGTTGAGACCCAGTACTTC
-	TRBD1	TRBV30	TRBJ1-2	CAWRAPGGFPYGYTF	TGTGCCTGGAGGGCCCCAGGGGGCTTCCCGTATGGCTACACCTTC
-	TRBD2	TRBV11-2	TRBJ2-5	CASSLVSGGETQYF	TGTGCCAGCAGCTTGGTTAGCGGGGGAGAGACCCAGTACTTC
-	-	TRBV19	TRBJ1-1	CASSIDRIRGIDTEAFF	TGTGCCAGTAGTATAGATCGTATTCGGGGGATTGACACTGAAGCTTTCTTT
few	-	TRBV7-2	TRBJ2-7	CASSFGAGKIHEQYF	TGTGCCAGCAGCTTTGGGGCAGGGAAAATCCACGAGCAGTACTTC
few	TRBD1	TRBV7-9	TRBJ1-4	CASSSFGQGMFF	TGTGCCAGCAGCAGTTTTGGACAGGGGATGTTTTTT
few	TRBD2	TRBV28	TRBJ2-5	CASSRGLARETQYF	TGTGCCAGCAGTCGCGGACTAGCTAGGGAGACCCAGTACTTC
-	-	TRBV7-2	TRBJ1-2	CASSLTDTPPGGYTF	TGTGCCAGCAGCTTGACAGATACCCCACCTGGGGGCTACACCTTC
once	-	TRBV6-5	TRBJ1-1	CASSYSTHRDTEAFF	TGTGCCAGCAGTTACTCAACACATCGGGACACTGAAGCTTTCTTT
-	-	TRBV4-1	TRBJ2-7	CASSQTDRSSYEQYF	TGCGCCAGCAGCCAAACTGACAGGTCCTCCTACGAGCAGTACTTC
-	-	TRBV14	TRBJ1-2	CASSAGWYGYTF	TGTGCCAGCAGCGCCGGGTGGTATGGCTACACCTTC
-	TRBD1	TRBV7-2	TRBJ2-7	CASSLGQASYEQYF	TGTGCCAGCAGCCTGGGACAGGCCTCCTACGAGCAGTACTTC
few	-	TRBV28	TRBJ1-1	CASSFPGNQGRTEAFF	TGTGCCAGCAGTTTCCCCGGAAATCAGGGGAGAACTGAAGCTTTCTTT
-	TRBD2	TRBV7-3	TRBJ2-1	CASSIRGLAGGNEQFF	TGTGCCAGCAGCATACGGGGACTAGCGGGAGGGAATGAGCAGTTCTTC
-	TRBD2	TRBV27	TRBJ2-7	CASSSTSSGGYSYEQYF	TGTGCCAGCAGTTCCACCTCAAGCGGGGGATACTCCTACGAGCAGTACTTC
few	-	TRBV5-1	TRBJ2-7	CASSPVAGVSYEQYF	TGCGCCAGCAGCCCCGTTGCCGGGGTTTCCTACGAGCAGTACTTC
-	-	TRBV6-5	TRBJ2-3	CASSYSAAATQYF	TGTGCCAGCAGTTACTCGGCGGCGGCGACGCAGTATTTT
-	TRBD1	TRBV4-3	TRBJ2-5	CASSQGQGAGETQYF	TGCGCCAGCAGCCAAGGACAGGGGGCAGGCGAGACCCAGTACTTC
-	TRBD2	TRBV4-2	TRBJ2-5	CASSSPKAGEETQYF	TGTGCCAGCAGCTCCCCTAAGGCGGGAGAGGAGACCCAGTACTTC
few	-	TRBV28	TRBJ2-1	CASRRAGTYNEQFF	TGTGCCAGCAGACGAGCAGGCACCTACAATGAGCAGTTCTTC
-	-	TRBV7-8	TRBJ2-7	CASSFQAGNSYEQYF	TGTGCCAGCAGCTTTCAGGCAGGGAACTCCTACGAGCAGTACTTC
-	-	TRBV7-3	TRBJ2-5	CASSPGGHAGETQYF	TGTGCCAGCAGCCCCGGCGGGCATGCGGGAGAGACCCAGTACTTC
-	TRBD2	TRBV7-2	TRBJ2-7	CASSPRGGGGGYEQYF	TGTGCCAGCAGCCCCCGGGGGGGTGGCGGAGGATACGAGCAGTACTTC
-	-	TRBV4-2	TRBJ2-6	CASSHAGAAGSGANVLTF	TGTGCCAGCAGCCACGCAGGGGCAGCCGGCTCTGGGGCCAACGTCCTGACTTTC
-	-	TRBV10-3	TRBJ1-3	CAISQGSGNTIYF	TGTGCCATCAGCCAGGGGTCTGGAAACACCATATATTTT
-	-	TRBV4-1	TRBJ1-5	CASSSQGNQPQHF	TGCGCCAGCAGCTCCCAGGGTAATCAGCCCCAGCATTTT
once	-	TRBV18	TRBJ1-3	CASSPPGEDTIYF	TGTGCCAGCTCACCACCGGGAGAAGACACCATATATTTT
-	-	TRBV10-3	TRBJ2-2	CAISESPGHYTGELFF	TGTGCCATCAGTGAGTCTCCGGGACACTACACCGGGGAGCTGTTTTTT
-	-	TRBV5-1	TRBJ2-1	CASSLNGGLNNEQFF	TGCGCCAGCAGCTTAAATGGGGGACTGAACAATGAGCAGTTCTTC
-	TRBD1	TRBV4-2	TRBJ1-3	CASSQDRQGRNTIYF	TGTGCCAGCAGCCAAGATCGACAGGGTAGAAACACCATATATTTT
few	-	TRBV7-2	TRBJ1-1	CASSFYGDTEAFF	TGTGCCAGCAGCTTTTACGGGGACACTGAAGCTTTCTTT
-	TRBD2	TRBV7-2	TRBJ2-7	CASSFGLAGAEQYF	TGTGCCAGCAGCTTCGGGCTAGCGGGAGCCGAGCAGTACTTC